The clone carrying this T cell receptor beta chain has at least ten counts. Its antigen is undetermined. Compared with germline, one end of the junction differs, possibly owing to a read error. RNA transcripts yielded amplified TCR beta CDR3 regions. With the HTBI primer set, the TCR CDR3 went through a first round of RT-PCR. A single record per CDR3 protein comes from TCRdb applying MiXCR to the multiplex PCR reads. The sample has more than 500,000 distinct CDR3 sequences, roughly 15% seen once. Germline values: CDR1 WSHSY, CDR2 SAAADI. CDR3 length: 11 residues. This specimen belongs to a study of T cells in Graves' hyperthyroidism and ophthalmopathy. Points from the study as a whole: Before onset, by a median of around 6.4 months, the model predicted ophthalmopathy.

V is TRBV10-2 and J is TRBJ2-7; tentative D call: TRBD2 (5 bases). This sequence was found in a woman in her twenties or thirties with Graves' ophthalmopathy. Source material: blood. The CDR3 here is CASSEGYEQYF. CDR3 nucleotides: TGTGCCAGCAGTGAGGGTTACGAGCAGTACTTC.